One and the same sample provided the 15 T cell receptor beta chains below, sequenced in a study of T cells in Graves' hyperthyroidism and ophthalmopathy. TCR beta CDR3 region amplification was performed from RNA transcripts. The HTBI primer set was used in a first-round RT-PCR of the TCR CDR3. TCRdb fed the multiplex PCR reads into MiXCR, producing one record per CDR3 protein. Of roughly 560,000 distinct CDR3 sequences in the sample, roughly 14% were seen once. Sequencing was carried out using blood. The receptors stem from a woman in her forties with Graves' ophthalmopathy.

The chain has TRBV3-1 and TRBJ2-3; no reliable D call. The CDR3 has 16 amino acids. CDR1 and CDR2 (germline): LGHDT, YNNKEL (reference sequence). With 5 bases removed from V and 2 bases from J, the gap between germline ends came to 17 bases. In DNA, the CDR3 is TGTGCCAGCAGCGACACTTCCCGCGGAGTCACAGATACGCAGTATTTT. Translating gives CASSDTSRGVTDTQYF.

This clonotype has ten or more counts. The chain combines TRBV29-1 with TRBJ2-7; a possible D gene is TRBD2 (5 bases). The CDR3 is 15 amino acids. Germline values: CDR1 SQVTM, CDR2 ANQGSEA. Trimming removed 0 bases at V and 0 bases at J, with 12 bases between. The DNA for the CDR3 is TGCAGCGTTGAAGATCCTAGCTCGTCCTCCTACGAGCAGTACTTC. This encodes CSVEDPSSSSYEQYF.

This clonotype was detected many times. The chain links TRBV6-5 to TRBJ2-5, with D unresolved. The V end was cut by 4 bases, the J end by 5 bases, with 17 bases between. The CDR3 runs to 15 residues. CDR1 and CDR2 (germline): MNHEY, SVGAGI. CDR3 loop: CASSCSPGSRETQYF. The CDR3 nucleotides read TGTGCCAGCAGTTGCTCACCTGGGTCCCGGGAGACCCAGTACTTC.

The chain recombines TRBV6-5 with TRBJ2-2, with D possibly being TRBD2 (6 bases). V shed 4 bases and J shed 1 base, with 13 bases lying between them. Germline-derived CDR1 and CDR2 are MNHEY and SVGAGI. CDR3 length: 16 residues. The CDR3 loop reads CASSLEGRMNTGELFF. In DNA form, the CDR3 reads TGTGCCAGCAGTTTGGAGGGGCGTATGAACACCGGGGAGCTGTTTTTT.

This clonotype appeared a few times. In DNA, the CDR3 is TGCGCCAGCAGCTTGACAGGGGCGGAACAGCCCCAGCATTTT. Amino acid sequence: CASSLTGAEQPQHF. The gene calls are TRBV5-1 and TRBJ1-5, with 7 bases fitting TRBD1. The CDR3 runs to 14 residues. V was pared by 1 base and J by 7 bases, with 5 bases of the junction left unmatched. Germline CDR1 SGHRS, CDR2 YFSETQ.

This clonotype was recorded a few times. This sequence joins TRBV12-3 or TRBV12-4 and TRBJ1-1; tentative D call: TRBD1 (6 bases). This CDR3 contains 12 residues. Between the trimmed V and J ends, which lost 0 bases and 7 bases, there was a span of 6 bases. The CDR3 reads CASSLARGEAFF. The CDR3 nucleotides are TGTGCCAGCAGTTTAGCCAGGGGTGAAGCTTTCTTT.

This clonotype was counted ten times or more. J is TRBJ2-7 and V is TRBV7-8; D is unclear. There are 12 residues in the CDR3. CDR1 is SGHVS and CDR2 is FQNEAQ in the germline V gene. V was clipped by 5 bases and J by 3 bases, with 8 bases between them. The CDR3 DNA sequence: TGTGCCAGCAGCCCGACCCTCTACGAGCAGTACTTC. Translation gives CASSPTLYEQYF.

This clonotype was recorded many times. The rearrangement joins TRBV10-3 to TRBJ2-7; D not resolved. The ends were cut back, 6 bases at V and 7 bases at J, with 16 bases in the middle. There are 13 residues in the CDR3. CDR1 and CDR2 from the germline V gene are ENHRY and SYGVKD. CDR3 protein: CAISELPSREQYF. Written as DNA, the CDR3 is TGTGCCATCAGCGAATTGCCTTCGAGGGAGCAGTACTTC.

The V gene is TRBV7-9, the J gene TRBJ2-5; D unclear. CDR3 length: 15 residues. Germline V gives CDR1 SEHNR, CDR2 FQNEAQ (reference sequence). V lost 1 base and J lost 5, with 14 bases in between. The CDR3 DNA reads TGTGCCAGCAGCTTAGGGGCGACCCGAGAGGAGACCCAGTACTTC. It codes for CASSLGATREETQYF.

The chain joins TRBV28 to TRBJ2-2, with 11 bases aligning to TRBD2. This CDR3 is 19 amino acids long. The V segment lost 5 bases and the J segment 6 bases; nucleotides outside the gene matches: 17. Germline V gene sequence: CDR1 MDHEN, CDR2 SYDVKM. The CDR3 region is CASSRSSGRPPFIPGELFF. In DNA form, the CDR3 reads TGTGCCAGCAGTCGGTCTAGCGGGAGGCCGCCGTTTATACCCGGGGAGCTGTTTTTT.

At least ten counts were recorded for this clonotype. The genes are TRBV6-5 and TRBJ2-7; D ambiguous. CDR3 length equals 15 residues. Germline V gene lookup returns CDR1 MNHEY and CDR2 SVGAGI. The V end lost 7 bases, the J end lost 0 bases, and 16 bases lay between the germline ends. The chain's CDR3 is CASNYIGPSSYEQYF. CDR3 DNA sequence: TGTGCCAGCAATTATATAGGGCCGAGCTCCTACGAGCAGTACTTC.

This clonotype was seen ten or more times. The chain joins TRBV12-3 or TRBV12-4 to TRBJ1-2, with D possibly being TRBD1 (5 bases). This CDR3 is 15 amino acids long. Trimming cost V 7 bases and J 2 bases, with 17 bases left between them. The CDR3 nucleotides are TGTGCCAGCACCTCCTTCTTTCAGGGAAACTATGGCTACACCTTC. This gives the protein CASTSFFQGNYGYTF.

The chain's CDR3 is CATMTGVEETQYF. CDR3 nucleotides: TGTGCCACCATGACAGGGGTGGAGGAGACCCAGTACTTC. V is TRBV6-1 and J is TRBJ2-5, with 8 positions matching TRBD1. The length of the CDR3 is 13 residues. V trimming: 10 bases; J trimming: 5 bases; junction bases outside the gene matches: 9. Looked up from germline, CDR1 is MNHNS and CDR2 is SASEGT.

The sample holds many counts of this clonotype. One end of the junction fails to match germline, which may point to a read error. J is TRBJ2-7 and V is TRBV28; 7 bases are shared with TRBD1. This CDR3 is 14 amino acids long. Germline CDR1 and CDR2: MDHEN and SYDVKM. CDR3 sequence reads: CASTKQGGWALPDF. DNA of the CDR3: TGTGCCAGCACCAAGCAAGGGGGCTGGGCGCTCCCGGACTTC.

This clonotype showed up many times. The junction shows a germline mismatch at one end, possibly a read error. V and J are TRBV9 and TRBJ2-7, with D uncertain. The CDR3 covers 13 residues. Germline CDR1 reads SGDLS; CDR2 reads YYNGEE. CDR3 residues: CASSTPGAYAQYF. The CDR3 nucleotides read TGTGCCAGCAGCACGCCAGGAGCCTACGCGCAGTACTTC.